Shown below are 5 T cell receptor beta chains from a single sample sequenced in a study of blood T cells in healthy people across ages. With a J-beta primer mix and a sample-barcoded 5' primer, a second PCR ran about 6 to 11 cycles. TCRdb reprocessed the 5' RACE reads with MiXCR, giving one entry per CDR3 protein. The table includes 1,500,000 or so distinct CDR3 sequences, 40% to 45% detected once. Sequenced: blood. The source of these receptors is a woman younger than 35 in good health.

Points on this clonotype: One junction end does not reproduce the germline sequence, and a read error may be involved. The CDR3 region has the DNA TGTGCCAGCAGTAAATACAGGGGGCGAGGCAATGAGCAGTTCTTC. It encodes CASSKYRGRGNEQFF. This chain uses TRBV25-1 with TRBJ2-1; TRBD1 aligns across 9 bases. The CDR3 totals 15 residues. The germline V gene has CDR1 MGHDK and CDR2 SYGVNS.

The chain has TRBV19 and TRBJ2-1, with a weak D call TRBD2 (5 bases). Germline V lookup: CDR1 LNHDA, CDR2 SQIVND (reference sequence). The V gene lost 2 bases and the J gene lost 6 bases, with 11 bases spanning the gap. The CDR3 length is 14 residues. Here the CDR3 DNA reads TGTGCCAGTAGTATAATCCTAGCTGCCAATGAGCAGTTCTTC. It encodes CASSIILAANEQFF.

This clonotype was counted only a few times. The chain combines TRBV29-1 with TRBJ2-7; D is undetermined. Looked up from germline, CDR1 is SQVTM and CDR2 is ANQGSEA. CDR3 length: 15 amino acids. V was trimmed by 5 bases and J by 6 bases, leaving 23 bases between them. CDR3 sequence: CSVPIGVQPYVEQYF. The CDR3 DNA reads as TGCAGCGTTCCAATCGGCGTTCAGCCCTACGTCGAGCAGTACTTC.

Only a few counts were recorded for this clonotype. The CDR3 protein is CASSSLGQGGMNTEAFF. The CDR3 coding sequence is TGTGCCAGCAGCTCGTTAGGACAGGGGGGCATGAACACTGAAGCTTTCTTT. The chain recombines TRBV7-9 with TRBJ1-1, with 10 nucleotides matching TRBD1. The CDR3 loop spans 17 amino acids. CDR1 is SEHNR, CDR2 FQNEAQ, per germline (reference sequence). Trimming cost V 4 bases and J 0 bases; bases outside gene matches: 8.

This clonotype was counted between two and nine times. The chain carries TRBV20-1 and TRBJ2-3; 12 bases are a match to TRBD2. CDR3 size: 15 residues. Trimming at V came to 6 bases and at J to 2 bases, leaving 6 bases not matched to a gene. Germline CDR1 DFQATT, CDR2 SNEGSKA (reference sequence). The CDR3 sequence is CSARLAGDLTDTQYF. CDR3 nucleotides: TGCAGTGCCAGACTAGCGGGGGACCTCACAGATACGCAGTATTTT.